This T cell receptor (beta chain) was observed in a study of T cells in Graves' hyperthyroidism and ophthalmopathy. The V end lost 3 bases, the J end lost 4 bases, and 15 bases lay between the germline ends. The germline V gene encodes CDR1 MDHEN and CDR2 SYDVKM. The CDR3 has 15 residues. RNA transcripts gave rise to amplified TCR beta CDR3 regions. In the first-round RT-PCR of the TCR CDR3, the HTBI primer set was used. TCRdb re-called the multiplex PCR reads with MiXCR, one entry per CDR3 protein. The profile shows around 300,000 distinct CDR3 sequences, about 13% of them singletons. This clonotype was observed at least ten times. Its specificity is unknown. Disease duration was under 3 months in the ophthalmopathy patients, who also had a Clinical Activity Score of at least 3 and a NOSPECS grade of at least 4. Not enrolled were patients with uncontrolled infection, other autoimmune disease, pregnancy or lactation.

Study-wide results and caveats: Most thyroid-expanded clonotypes above 0.001 were also found in blood.

The TCR originated in a woman in her 40s with Graves' ophthalmopathy. The J gene is TRBJ1-2, the V gene TRBV28; D is unclear. Sequenced sample: blood. The CDR3 region has the DNA TGTGCCAGCAGTTTGGAGGACGGTACCATCTATGGCTACACCTTC. It is translated as CASSLEDGTIYGYTF.